Given below is one T cell receptor beta chain in context. Looked up from germline, CDR1 is MGHRA and CDR2 is YSYEKL. The CDR3 length is 16 residues. Trimming cost V 0 bases and J 4 bases, with 15 bases left between them. Sequencing used immunoSEQ multiplex PCR; TCRdb keeps in-frame clones, though not all of them. Of 180,000 or so clones listed, more than 80% are singletons. Recruits, aged roughly 18 to 90 years, lived in 20 to 30 US areas. Donors in Cohort 3 who had recovered were those with two negative PCRs, healthcare professional clearance, or resolution of their symptoms. This sample stems from a study of blood T cell repertoires in COVID-19.

This sequence originates from a man aged 40-49 years who had recovered from COVID-19. The V and J genes are TRBV4-1 and TRBJ1-1; a weak D match, TRBD1 (6 bases). The specimen was PBMCs or T cells enriched from blood (not recorded which). CDR3 DNA sequence: TGCGCCAGCAGCCAAGATCAGGGGCGCGTCGGCACTGAAGCTTTCTTT. Its protein is CASSQDQGRVGTEAFF.